These 18 T cell receptor beta chains were all obtained from the same sample, sequenced in a study of blood T cell repertoires in COVID-19. The data were produced by immunoSEQ multiplex PCR, yet TCRdb's version contains in-frame clones alone and is incomplete. This repertoire shows about 220,000 clones, 86% found once; its top ten account for less than 4.5%. Input material: PBMCs or T cells enriched from blood (not recorded which). All receptors come from a woman between 40 and 55 years old with acute COVID-19.

This chain joins TRBV10-3 and TRBJ1-5; D gene unclear. This CDR3 is built from 15 residues. Per germline, CDR1 ENHRY and CDR2 SYGVKD. V lost 0 bases and J 4 bases, leaving 10 bases between the germline ends. CDR3 residues: CAISESIAGNQPQHF. CDR3 DNA: TGTGCCATCAGTGAGTCAATTGCGGGAAATCAGCCCCAGCATTTT.

This chain connects TRBV7-9 to TRBJ1-1; D might be TRBD1 (5 bases). Per germline, CDR1 SEHNR and CDR2 FQNEAQ (reference sequence). This CDR3 is built from 14 residues. Trimming removed 0 bases from V and 1 base from J, with 6 bases in between. The CDR3 DNA reads as TGTGCCAGCAGCTTAGCCGGGGGGAACACTGAAGCTTTCTTT. Amino acids: CASSLAGGNTEAFF.

The chain employs TRBV5-1 and TRBJ1-2; 7 positions match TRBD1. The CDR3 is 14 amino acids. V trimming: 0 bases; J trimming: 8 bases; junction bases outside the gene matches: 7. Germline V gives CDR1 SGHRS, CDR2 YFSETQ. The CDR3 region has the DNA TGCGCCAGCAGCTTGGATACGACAGGGCGCGGCTACACCTTC. It is translated as CASSLDTTGRGYTF.

This clone appeared a few times. The rearrangement joins TRBV6-5 to TRBJ1-2; D might be TRBD1 (5 bases). The CDR3 is 13 amino acids. CDR1 and CDR2 from the germline V gene are MNHEY and SVGAGI. V shed 6 bases and J shed 7 bases, with 15 bases lying between them. The CDR3 DNA reads as TGTGCCAGCAGGAATTGGGAGGGGTCTGGCTACACCTTC. This sequence encodes CASRNWEGSGYTF.

The CDR3 protein is CASSPGGGQPYYGYTF. CDR3 DNA sequence: TGTGCCAGCAGTCCTGGGGGGGGACAACCCTACTATGGCTACACCTTC. V usage is TRBV25-1 and J usage is TRBJ1-2; a possible D gene is TRBD1 (6 bases). CDR3 size: 16 residues. The V gene lost 5 bases and the J gene lost 3 bases, with 19 bases spanning the gap. Germline values: CDR1 MGHDK, CDR2 SYGVNS.

This chain uses TRBV7-2 with TRBJ1-1; D is possibly TRBD1 (5 bases). There are 15 residues in the CDR3. CDR1 is SGHTA, CDR2 FQGNSA, per germline. Trimming stripped 4 bases from V and 6 bases from J, with 18 bases between. Here the CDR3 DNA reads TGTGCCAGCAGCTCCCAGACGTCGGGGGGGTCTGAAGCTTTCTTT. Residues: CASSSQTSGGSEAFF.

The rearrangement uses TRBV10-3 and TRBJ1-5; TRBD1 is a possible D gene (5 bases). The CDR3 has 16 residues. Germline CDR1 ENHRY, CDR2 SYGVKD. V lost 10 bases to trimming and J lost 6 bases, with 25 bases between them. CDR3 amino acids: CATWAGHRSRGQPQHF. The CDR3 DNA sequence: TGTGCCACCTGGGCAGGGCACCGGTCGCGGGGTCAGCCCCAGCATTTT.

In its sample, this clone was seen once. This chain links TRBV6-5 with TRBJ1-3, with no clear D. Germline CDR1 MNHEY, CDR2 SVGAGI. The CDR3 is made up of 15 amino acids. V was clipped by 6 bases and J by 0 bases, with 12 bases between them. The CDR3 coding sequence is TGTGCCAGCAGAGGCGGTTACTCCTCTGGAAACACCATATATTTT. Translation: CASRGGYSSGNTIYF.

The rearrangement joins TRBV19 to TRBJ2-1, with TRBD1 matching over 7 bases. V shed 1 base and J 9 bases; nucleotides not matched to a gene: 6. Germline CDR1 reads LNHDA; CDR2 reads SQIVND (reference sequence). This CDR3 region has 14 residues. The CDR3 region has the DNA TGTGCCAGTAGTATAGTTGGGGACAGCAGTGAGCAGTTCTTC. Translating it yields CASSIVGDSSEQFF.

The chain links TRBV5-5 to TRBJ2-1; TRBD2 matches at 7 bases. The CDR3 loop spans 15 amino acids. CDR1 is SGHKS and CDR2 is YYEKEE in the germline V gene (reference sequence). The V segment lost 0 bases and the J segment 2 bases; nucleotides outside the gene matches: 2. CDR3 loop: CASSLGGTTYNEQFF. The CDR3 nucleotides read TGTGCCAGCAGCTTGGGGGGGACTACCTACAATGAGCAGTTCTTC.

This chain connects TRBV4-3 to TRBJ2-1, with 13 bases that match TRBD2. V lost 0 bases and J lost 10; bases outside the gene matches: 3. This CDR3 contains 15 residues. The germline V gene encodes CDR1 LGHNA and CDR2 YSLEER. Here the CDR3 reads CASSQELAGGLEQFF. CDR3 DNA: TGCGCCAGCAGCCAAGAACTAGCGGGGGGGCTCGAGCAGTTCTTC.

The rearrangement links TRBV11-2 to TRBJ2-7, with a tentative D call TRBD2 (6 bases). V was cut by 6 bases and J by 2 bases, with 20 bases left in between. The germline V gene has CDR1 SGHAT and CDR2 FQNNGV. This CDR3 is built from 16 residues. This chain's CDR3 is CASSYTGGGGTYEQYF. CDR3 in DNA: TGTGCCAGCAGTTACACCGGGGGTGGGGGAACCTACGAGCAGTACTTC.

The chain links TRBV10-3 to TRBJ1-4, with 7 bases aligning to TRBD1. Germline CDR1 is ENHRY and CDR2 is SYGVKD. After removal of 5 bases from V and 5 bases from J, the junction contained 8 bases not matched to a gene. The CDR3 length is 15 residues. CDR3 sequence reads: CAISPSTGLNEKLFF. For the CDR3, the DNA is TGTGCCATCAGTCCCTCGACAGGGCTCAATGAAAAACTGTTTTTT.

The chain recombines TRBV19 with TRBJ1-1; the D is unclear. V lost 1 base and J 1 base, leaving 4 bases between the germline ends. Germline V gives CDR1 LNHDA, CDR2 SQIVND (reference sequence). The CDR3 is 13 amino acids. The CDR3 spells CASSIGQNTEAFF. The CDR3 nucleotides are TGTGCCAGTAGTATAGGACAGAACACTGAAGCTTTCTTT. Full variable domain (rest looked up from reference TRBV19 and TRBJ1-1): DGGITQSPKYLFRKEGQNVTLSCEQNLNHDAMYWYRQDPGQGLRLIYYSQIVNDFQKGDIAEGYSVSREKKESFPLTVTSAQKNPTAFYLCASSIGQNTEAFFGQGTRLTVV.

This chain links TRBV18 with TRBJ1-5, with 8 positions matching TRBD1. With V trimmed by 5 bases and J by 4 bases, 4 bases remained unmatched. The CDR3 contains 14 residues. Germline-derived CDR1 and CDR2 are KGHSH and LQKENI. The CDR3 reads CASSTDRGNQPQHF. The CDR3 DNA reads TGTGCCAGCTCAACAGACAGGGGTAATCAGCCCCAGCATTTT.

V and J are TRBV7-6 and TRBJ1-1, with 10 bases fitting TRBD1. The germline V gene encodes CDR1 SGHVS and CDR2 FNYEAQ. This CDR3 has 17 residues. Germline trimming cut 5 bases from V and 5 bases from J; bases unmatched to any gene: 14. The CDR3 DNA reads as TGTGCCAGCAGCGCATCAGGGGACAGGGGATGGTTAACTGAAGCTTTCTTT. This codes for CASSASGDRGWLTEAFF. The full variable domain, its missing parts supplied by reference TRBV7-6 and TRBJ1-1, is GAGVSQSPRYKVTKRGQDVALRCDPISGHVSLYWYRQALGQGPEFLTYFNYEAQQDKSGLPNDRFSAERPEGSISTLTIQRTEQRDSAMYRCASSASGDRGWLTEAFFGQGTRLTVV.

The genes are TRBV7-2 and TRBJ2-3, with D uncertain. The CDR3 runs to 12 residues. V dropped 4 bases and J dropped 6 bases, with 8 bases sitting between them. Germline assignment: CDR1 SGHTA and CDR2 FQGNSA. CDR3 loop: CASSSGKDTQYF. As DNA, the CDR3 is TGTGCCAGCAGCTCAGGAAAGGATACGCAGTATTTT.

This clone was seen once. This chain connects TRBV7-9 to TRBJ1-1; D unclear. The CDR3 is 13 residues long. Germline V gene lookup returns CDR1 SEHNR and CDR2 FQNEAQ (reference sequence). V was cut by 4 bases and J by 2 bases, with 8 bases left in between. CDR3 bases: TGTGCCAGCAGCTCGACTAAAAACACTGAAGCTTTCTTT. This codes for CASSSTKNTEAFF.